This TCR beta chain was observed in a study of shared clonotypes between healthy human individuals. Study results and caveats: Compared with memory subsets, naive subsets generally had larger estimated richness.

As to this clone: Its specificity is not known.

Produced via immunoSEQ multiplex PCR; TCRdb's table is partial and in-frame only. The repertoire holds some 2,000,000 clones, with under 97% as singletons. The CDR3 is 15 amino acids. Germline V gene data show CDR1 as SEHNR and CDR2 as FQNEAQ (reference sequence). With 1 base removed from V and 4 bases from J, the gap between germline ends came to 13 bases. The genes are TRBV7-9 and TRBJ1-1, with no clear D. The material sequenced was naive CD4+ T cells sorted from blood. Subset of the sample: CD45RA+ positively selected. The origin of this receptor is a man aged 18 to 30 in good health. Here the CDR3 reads CASSLVASPGTEAFF. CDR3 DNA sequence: TGTGCCAGCAGCTTAGTGGCCAGCCCTGGCACTGAAGCTTTCTTT. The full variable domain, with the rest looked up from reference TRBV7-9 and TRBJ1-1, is DTGVSQNPRHKITKRGQNVTFRCDPISEHNRLYWYRQTLGQGPEFLTYFQNEAQLEKSRLLSDRFSAERPKGSFSTLEIQRTEQGDSAMYLCASSLVASPGTEAFFGQGTRLTVV.